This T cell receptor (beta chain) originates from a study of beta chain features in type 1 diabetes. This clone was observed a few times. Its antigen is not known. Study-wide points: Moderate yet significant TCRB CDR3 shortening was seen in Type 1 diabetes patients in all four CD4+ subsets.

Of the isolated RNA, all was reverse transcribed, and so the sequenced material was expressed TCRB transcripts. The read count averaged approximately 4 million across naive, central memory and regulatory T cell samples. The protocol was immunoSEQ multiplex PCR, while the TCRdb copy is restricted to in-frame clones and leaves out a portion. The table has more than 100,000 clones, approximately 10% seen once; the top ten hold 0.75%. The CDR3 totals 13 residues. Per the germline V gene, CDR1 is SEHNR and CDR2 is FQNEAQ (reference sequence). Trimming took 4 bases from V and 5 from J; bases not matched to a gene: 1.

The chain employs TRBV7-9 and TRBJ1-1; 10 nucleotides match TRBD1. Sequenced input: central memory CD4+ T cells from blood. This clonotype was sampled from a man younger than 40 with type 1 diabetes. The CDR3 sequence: CASSSDRGTEAFF. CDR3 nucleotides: TGTGCCAGCAGCTCGGACAGGGGGACTGAAGCTTTCTTT. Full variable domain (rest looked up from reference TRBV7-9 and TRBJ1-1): DTGVSQNPRHKITKRGQNVTFRCDPISEHNRLYWYRQTLGQGPEFLTYFQNEAQLEKSRLLSDRFSAERPKGSFSTLEIQRTEQGDSAMYLCASSSDRGTEAFFGQGTRLTVV.